The rows below give T cell receptor beta chains drawn from one sample of a study of blood T cell repertoires in COVID-19. Clones were sequenced by immunoSEQ multiplex PCR, and TCRdb holds only the in-frame ones, with some missing. The sample gives about 270,000 clones, 75% to 95% of which show up once; about 3% is in the top ten. The sample consisted of PBMCs or T cells enriched from blood (not recorded which). The receptor source for this set is a man in his forties who had been exposed to COVID-19. CDR3s include the opening cysteine and the closing phenylalanine or tryptophan. A D gene is named only where the DNA matches it firmly. The size entry is marked missing in some rows and otherwise reads once, few, many or a size class.

V: TRBV30
D: TRBD2
J: TRBJ2-1
size: .
DNA: TGTGCCTGGAGCCCAATCGCCCCGACTAGCGGGAAATACAATGAGCAGTTCTTC
CDR3: CAWSPIAPTSGKYNEQFF

V: TRBV5-1
D: .
J: TRBJ1-6
size: .
DNA: TGCGCCAGCAGCACGGGACAAGTCAAAGGGTCACCCCTCCACTTT
CDR3: CASSTGQVKGSPLHF

V: TRBV28
D: TRBD1
J: TRBJ2-2
size: .
DNA: TGTGCCAGCAGTTTCAGGGAGACAGGGAGACCCGGGGAGCTGTTTTTT
CDR3: CASSFRETGRPGELFF

V: TRBV19
D: TRBD2
J: TRBJ2-7
size: .
DNA: TGTGCCAGTAGTATAAATGGACTAGCCTACGAGCAGTACTTC
CDR3: CASSINGLAYEQYF

V: TRBV19
D: .
J: TRBJ1-1
size: .
DNA: TGTGCCAGTAGTATAAACGACAGGCAGGCGACTCGGAACACTGAAGCTTTCTTT
CDR3: CASSINDRQATRNTEAFF

V: TRBV28
D: TRBD1
J: TRBJ1-5
size: .
DNA: TGTGCCAGCAGTCCTGGGACAGTTAATCAGCCCCAGCATTTT
CDR3: CASSPGTVNQPQHF

V: TRBV4-3
D: .
J: TRBJ2-6
size: .
DNA: TGCGCCAGCAGCCAAGATGGGGGACACTACTCTGGGGCCAACGTCCTGACTTTC
CDR3: CASSQDGGHYSGANVLTF

V: TRBV6-2/TRBV6-3
D: .
J: TRBJ1-5
size: .
DNA: TGTGCCAGCAGTTGGGGGGATCATCAGCCCCAGCATTTT
CDR3: CASSWGDHQPQHF

V: TRBV9
D: TRBD1
J: TRBJ1-1
size: once
DNA: TGTGCCAGCAGCGTAGGTGGACAGGACCCTGAAGCTTTCTTT
CDR3: CASSVGGQDPEAFF

V: TRBV11-2
D: TRBD1
J: TRBJ1-3
size: .
DNA: TGTGCCAGCAGCTCCCAGGGACAGGGTGGAAACACCATATATTTT
CDR3: CASSSQGQGGNTIYF

V: TRBV19
D: .
J: TRBJ2-7
size: .
DNA: TGTGCCAGTAGTATAGATCTGCGAGGGCCCTACGAGCAGTACTTC
CDR3: CASSIDLRGPYEQYF

V: TRBV5-4
D: .
J: TRBJ2-1
size: .
DNA: TGTGCCAGCAGCTCGGGATACAGCCTTAATGAGCAGTTCTTC
CDR3: CASSSGYSLNEQFF

V: TRBV7-9
D: .
J: TRBJ1-2
size: .
DNA: TGTGCCAGCAGCTTAGTAGGGGCCGACTATGGCTACACCTTC
CDR3: CASSLVGADYGYTF

V: TRBV4-1
D: .
J: TRBJ2-3
size: .
DNA: TGCGCCAGCAGCCACCGCCAGGGTCGCACAGATACGCAGTATTTT
CDR3: CASSHRQGRTDTQYF

V: TRBV24-1
D: .
J: TRBJ2-7
size: .
DNA: TGTGCCACCAGTGATGGGCCCTACGAGCAGTACTTC
CDR3: CATSDGPYEQYF

V: TRBV11-2
D: .
J: TRBJ1-1
size: .
DNA: TGTGCCAGCAGCTCCAGACAGTACACTGAAGCTTTCTTT
CDR3: CASSSRQYTEAFF

V: TRBV18
D: .
J: TRBJ1-1
size: once
DNA: TGTGCCAGCTCACCACCGCGGTCCCTGGCAAGAACTGAAGCTTTCTTT
CDR3: CASSPPRSLARTEAFF

V: TRBV18
D: .
J: TRBJ1-2
size: few
DNA: TGTGCCAGCTCACTACATTTGGGTTCGGGCTATGGCTACACCTTC
CDR3: CASSLHLGSGYGYTF

V: TRBV28
D: .
J: TRBJ2-3
size: .
DNA: TGTGCCAGCACCCCCGGGATCGCCACAGATACGCAGTATTTT
CDR3: CASTPGIATDTQYF

V: TRBV19
D: .
J: TRBJ2-1
size: .
DNA: TGTGCCAGTACAGTTTACAATGAGCAGTTCTTC
CDR3: CASTVYNEQFF

V: TRBV10-3
D: .
J: TRBJ1-3
size: .
DNA: TGTGCCATCAGTGAGTCGGGCAGCAGCTCTGGAAACACCATATATTTT
CDR3: CAISESGSSSGNTIYF

V: TRBV18
D: .
J: TRBJ2-3
size: .
DNA: TGTGCCAGCTCACCCTCCACAGATACGCAGTATTTT
CDR3: CASSPSTDTQYF

V: TRBV18
D: .
J: TRBJ1-1
size: .
DNA: TGTGCCAGCTCACCACCGATTGCAGGGATGAACACTGAAGCTTTCTTT
CDR3: CASSPPIAGMNTEAFF

V: TRBV27
D: TRBD1
J: TRBJ1-1
size: .
DNA: TGTGCCAGCAGTCCCGGGACAGGGGTATTTGGCACTGAAGCTTTCTTT
CDR3: CASSPGTGVFGTEAFF

V: TRBV28
D: TRBD1
J: TRBJ2-5
size: once
DNA: TGTGCCAGCAGGTTGGGACAGCAAGAGACCCAGTACTTC
CDR3: CASRLGQQETQYF

V: TRBV30
D: TRBD1
J: TRBJ1-5
size: .
DNA: TGTGCCTGGAGTGTAGGGACAGGGCAACAGCCCCAGCATTTT
CDR3: CAWSVGTGQQPQHF

V: TRBV29-1
D: TRBD2
J: TRBJ2-3
size: .
DNA: TGCAGCGTTCTAGCGGGAGGGCGCACAGATACGCAGTATTTT
CDR3: CSVLAGGRTDTQYF

V: TRBV3-1/TRBV3-2
D: .
J: TRBJ1-5
size: .
DNA: TGTGCCAGCAGTGAACAGATCAATCAGCCCCAGCATTTT
CDR3: CASSEQINQPQHF

V: TRBV4-2
D: TRBD2
J: TRBJ2-2
size: .
DNA: TGTGCCAGCAGCCAAGCCGGGACTAGGAGGACCGGGGAGCTGTTTTTT
CDR3: CASSQAGTRRTGELFF

V: TRBV28
D: TRBD2
J: TRBJ2-7
size: .
DNA: TGTGCCAGCAGTTTAACTAGCGGCTACGAGCAGTACTTC
CDR3: CASSLTSGYEQYF

V: TRBV18
D: TRBD1
J: TRBJ2-1
size: .
DNA: TGTGCCAGCTCACCACCTTTCGACAGGCCCCACAGGGGGAACTTTCCAGAGAATGAGCAGTTCTTC
CDR3: CASSPPFDRPHRGNFPENEQFF